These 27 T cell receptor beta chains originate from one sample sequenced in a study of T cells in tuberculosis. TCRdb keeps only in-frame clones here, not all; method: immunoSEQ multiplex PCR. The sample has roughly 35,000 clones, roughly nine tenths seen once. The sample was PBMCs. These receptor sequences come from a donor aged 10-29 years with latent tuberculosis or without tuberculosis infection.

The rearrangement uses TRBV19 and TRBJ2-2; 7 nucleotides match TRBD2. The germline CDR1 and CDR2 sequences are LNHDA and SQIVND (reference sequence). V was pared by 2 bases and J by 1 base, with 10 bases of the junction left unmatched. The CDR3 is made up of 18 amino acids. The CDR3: CASSIPVSGWENTGELFF. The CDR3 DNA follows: TGTGCCAGTAGTATACCCGTTAGCGGGTGGGAGAACACCGGGGAGCTGTTTTTT.

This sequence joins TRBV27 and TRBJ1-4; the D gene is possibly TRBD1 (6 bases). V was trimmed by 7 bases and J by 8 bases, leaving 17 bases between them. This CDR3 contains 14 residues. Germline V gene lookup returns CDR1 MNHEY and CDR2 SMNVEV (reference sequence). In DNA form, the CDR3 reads TGTGCCAGCAATAACTCAGGGGCCCAGGAAAAACTGTTTTTT. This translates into CASNNSGAQEKLFF.

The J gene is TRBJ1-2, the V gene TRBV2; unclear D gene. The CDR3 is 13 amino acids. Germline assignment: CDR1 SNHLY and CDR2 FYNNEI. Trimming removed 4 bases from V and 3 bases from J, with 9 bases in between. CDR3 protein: CASSVGQDYGYTF. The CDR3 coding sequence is TGTGCCAGCAGTGTTGGGCAGGACTATGGCTACACCTTC.

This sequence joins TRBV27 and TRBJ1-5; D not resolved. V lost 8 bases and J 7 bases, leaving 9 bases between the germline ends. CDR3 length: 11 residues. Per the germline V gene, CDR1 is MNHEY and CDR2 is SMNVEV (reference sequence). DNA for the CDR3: TGTGCCAGCCTCGAGCGACAGCCCCAGCATTTT. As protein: CASLERQPQHF.

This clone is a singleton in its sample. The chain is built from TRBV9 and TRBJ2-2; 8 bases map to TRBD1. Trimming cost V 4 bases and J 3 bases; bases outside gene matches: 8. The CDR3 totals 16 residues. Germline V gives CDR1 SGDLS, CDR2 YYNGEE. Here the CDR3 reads CASSPDGTGYTGELFF. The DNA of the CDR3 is TGTGCCAGCAGCCCCGATGGGACAGGTTACACCGGGGAGCTGTTTTTT.

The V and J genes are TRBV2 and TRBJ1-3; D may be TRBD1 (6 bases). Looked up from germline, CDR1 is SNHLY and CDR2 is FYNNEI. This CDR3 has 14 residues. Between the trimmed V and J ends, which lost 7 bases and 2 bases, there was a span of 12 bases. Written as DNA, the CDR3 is TGTGCCAGCAATTTACAGGGAACTGGAAACACCATATATTTT. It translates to CASNLQGTGNTIYF.

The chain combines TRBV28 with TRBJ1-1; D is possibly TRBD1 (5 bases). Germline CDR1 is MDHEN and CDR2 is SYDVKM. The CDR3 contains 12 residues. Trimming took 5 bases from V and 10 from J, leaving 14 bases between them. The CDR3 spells CASSGRGEGAFF. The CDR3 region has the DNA TGTGCCAGCAGTGGGAGGGGTGAGGGAGCTTTCTTT.

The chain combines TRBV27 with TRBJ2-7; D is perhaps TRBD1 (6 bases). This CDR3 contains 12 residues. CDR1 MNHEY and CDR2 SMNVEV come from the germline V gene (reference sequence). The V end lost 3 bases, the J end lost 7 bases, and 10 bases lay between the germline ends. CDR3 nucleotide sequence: TGTGCCAGCAGTTTCCCAGGGGTAGAGCAGTACTTC. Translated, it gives CASSFPGVEQYF.

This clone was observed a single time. The CDR3 is CASSPGPSGRLREQFF. DNA for the CDR3: TGTGCCAGCAGCCCCGGCCCTAGCGGGAGGTTAAGGGAGCAGTTCTTC. The chain links TRBV5-6 to TRBJ2-1; 11 positions match TRBD2. V shed 4 bases, J shed 10 bases, and the junction held 13 bases outside the gene matches. Germline V gives CDR1 SGHDT, CDR2 YYEEEE. CDR3 length equals 16 residues. Looking up the rest from reference TRBV5-6 and TRBJ2-1 gives the full variable domain: DAGVTQSPTHLIKTRGQQVTLRCSPKSGHDTVSWYQQALGQGPQFIFQYYEEEERQRGNFPDRFSGHQFPNYSSELNVNALLLGDSALYLCASSPGPSGRLREQFFGPGTRLTVL.

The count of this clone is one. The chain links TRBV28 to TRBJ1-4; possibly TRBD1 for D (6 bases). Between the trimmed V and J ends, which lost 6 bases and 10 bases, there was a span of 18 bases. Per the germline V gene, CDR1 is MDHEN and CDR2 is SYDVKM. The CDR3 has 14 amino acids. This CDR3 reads CASSSVGAEGKLFF. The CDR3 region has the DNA TGTGCCAGCAGCTCGGTGGGGGCCGAGGGAAAACTGTTTTTT.

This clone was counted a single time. CDR3 sequence: CASSQEASPSYEQYF. Here the CDR3 DNA reads TGCGCCAGCAGTCAAGAGGCTTCCCCCTCCTACGAGCAGTACTTC. The chain carries TRBV23-1 and TRBJ2-7; D call uncertain. TRBV23-1 is marked as an open reading frame, function uncertain. This CDR3 has 15 residues. V lost 2 bases, J lost 0 bases, and 11 bases lay in between.

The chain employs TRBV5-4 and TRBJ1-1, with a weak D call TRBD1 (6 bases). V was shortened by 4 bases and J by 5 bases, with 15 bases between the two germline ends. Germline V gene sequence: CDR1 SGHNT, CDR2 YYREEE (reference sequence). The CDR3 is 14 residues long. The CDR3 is CASSLQQGLTEAFF. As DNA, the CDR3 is TGTGCCAGCAGCCTACAACAGGGTTTAACTGAAGCTTTCTTT.

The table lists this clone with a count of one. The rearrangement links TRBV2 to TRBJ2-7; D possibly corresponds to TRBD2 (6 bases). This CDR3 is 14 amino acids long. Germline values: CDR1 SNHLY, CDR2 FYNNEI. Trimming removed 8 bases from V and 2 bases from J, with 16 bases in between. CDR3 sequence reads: CASLRDSGPYEQYF. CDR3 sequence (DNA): TGTGCCAGCCTCCGGGACTCAGGCCCCTACGAGCAGTACTTC.

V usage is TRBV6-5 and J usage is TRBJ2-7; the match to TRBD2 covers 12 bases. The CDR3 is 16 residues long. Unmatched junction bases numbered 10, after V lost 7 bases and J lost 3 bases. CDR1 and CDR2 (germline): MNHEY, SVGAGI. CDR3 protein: CASTYHPTSGSYEQYF. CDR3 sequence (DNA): TGTGCCAGCACTTATCACCCGACTAGCGGGAGCTACGAGCAGTACTTC.

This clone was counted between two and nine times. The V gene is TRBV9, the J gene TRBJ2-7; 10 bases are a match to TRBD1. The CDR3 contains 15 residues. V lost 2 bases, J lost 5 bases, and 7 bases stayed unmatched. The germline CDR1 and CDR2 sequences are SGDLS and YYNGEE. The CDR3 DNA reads TGTGCCAGCAGCGTCGATGGACAGGGGGTCGACGAGCAGTACTTC. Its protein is CASSVDGQGVDEQYF.

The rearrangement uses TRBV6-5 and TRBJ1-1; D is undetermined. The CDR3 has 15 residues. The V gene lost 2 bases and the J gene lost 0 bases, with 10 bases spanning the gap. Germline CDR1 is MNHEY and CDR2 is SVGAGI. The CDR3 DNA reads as TGTGCCAGCAGTTACGGACTGGAAGTGAACACTGAAGCTTTCTTT. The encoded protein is CASSYGLEVNTEAFF.

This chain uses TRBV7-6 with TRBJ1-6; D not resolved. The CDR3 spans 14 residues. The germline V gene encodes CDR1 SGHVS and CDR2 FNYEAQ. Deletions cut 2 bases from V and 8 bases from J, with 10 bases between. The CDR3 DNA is TGTGCCAGCAGCTTACAGGCGGGGTATTCACCCCTCCACTTT. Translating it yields CASSLQAGYSPLHF.

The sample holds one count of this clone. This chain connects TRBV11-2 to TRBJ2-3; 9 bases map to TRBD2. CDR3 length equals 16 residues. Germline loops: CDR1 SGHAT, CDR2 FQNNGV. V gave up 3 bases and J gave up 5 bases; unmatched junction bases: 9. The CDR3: CASSFSGGGAVDTQYF. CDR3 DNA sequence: TGTGCCAGCAGCTTCTCTGGCGGGGGGGCGGTAGATACGCAGTATTTT. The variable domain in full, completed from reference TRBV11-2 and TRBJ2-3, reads EAGVAQSPRYKIIEKRQSVAFWCNPISGHATLYWYQQILGQGPKLLIQFQNNGVVDDSQLPKDRFSAERLKGVDSTLKIQPAKLEDSAVYLCASSFSGGGAVDTQYFGPGTRLTVL.

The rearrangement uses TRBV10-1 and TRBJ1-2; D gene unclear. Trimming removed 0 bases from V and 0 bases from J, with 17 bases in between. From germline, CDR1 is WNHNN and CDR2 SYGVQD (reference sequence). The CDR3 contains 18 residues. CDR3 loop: CASSESRPERRANYGYTF. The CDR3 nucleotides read TGCGCCAGCAGTGAGTCGAGGCCAGAAAGGAGAGCTAACTATGGCTACACCTTC.

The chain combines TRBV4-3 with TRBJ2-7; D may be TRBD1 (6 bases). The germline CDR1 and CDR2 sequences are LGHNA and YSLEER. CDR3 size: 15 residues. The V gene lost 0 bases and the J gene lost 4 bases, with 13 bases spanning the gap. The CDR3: CASSQDRRGEYEQYF. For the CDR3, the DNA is TGCGCCAGCAGCCAAGATCGCAGGGGCGAGTACGAGCAGTACTTC.

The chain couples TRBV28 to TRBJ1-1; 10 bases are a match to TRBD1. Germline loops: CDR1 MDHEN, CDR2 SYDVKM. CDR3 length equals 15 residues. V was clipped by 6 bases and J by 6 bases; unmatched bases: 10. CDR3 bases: TGTGCCAGCAGCGACGGCGGGACAGGGGCCGCTGAAGCTTTCTTT. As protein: CASSDGGTGAAEAFF. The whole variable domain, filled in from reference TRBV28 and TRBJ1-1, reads DVKVTQSSRYLVKRTGEKVFLECVQDMDHENMFWYRQDPGLGLRLIYFSYDVKMKEKGDIPEGYSVSREKKERFSLILESASTNQTSMYLCASSDGGTGAAEAFFGQGTRLTVV.

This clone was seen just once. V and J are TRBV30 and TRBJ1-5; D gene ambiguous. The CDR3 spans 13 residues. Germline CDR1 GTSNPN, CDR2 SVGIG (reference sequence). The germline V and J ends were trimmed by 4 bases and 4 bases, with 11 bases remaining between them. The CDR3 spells CAWTPSLNQPQHF. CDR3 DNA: TGTGCCTGGACTCCCTCTCTAAATCAGCCCCAGCATTTT. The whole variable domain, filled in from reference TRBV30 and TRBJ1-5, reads SQTIHQWPATLVQPVGSPLSLECTVEGTSNPNLYWYRQAAGRGLQLLFYSVGIGQISSEVPQNLSASRPQDRQFILSSKKLLLSDSGFYLCAWTPSLNQPQHFGDGTRLSIL.

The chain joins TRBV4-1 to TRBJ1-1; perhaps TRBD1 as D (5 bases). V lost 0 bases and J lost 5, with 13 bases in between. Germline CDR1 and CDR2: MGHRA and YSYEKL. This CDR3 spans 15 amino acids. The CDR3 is CASSQDSAGWTEAFF. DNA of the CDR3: TGCGCCAGCAGCCAAGATTCCGCAGGGTGGACTGAAGCTTTCTTT.

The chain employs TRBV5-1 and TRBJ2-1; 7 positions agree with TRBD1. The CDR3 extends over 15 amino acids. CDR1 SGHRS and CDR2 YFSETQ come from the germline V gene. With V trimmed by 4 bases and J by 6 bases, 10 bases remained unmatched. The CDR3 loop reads CASSVTGASSNEQFF. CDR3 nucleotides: TGCGCCAGCAGCGTTACAGGGGCGAGTAGCAATGAGCAGTTCTTC. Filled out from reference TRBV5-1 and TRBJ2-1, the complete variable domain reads KAGVTQTPRYLIKTRGQQVTLSCSPISGHRSVSWYQQTPGQGLQFLFEYFSETQRNKGNFPGRFSGRQFSNSRSEMNVSTLELGDSALYLCASSVTGASSNEQFFGPGTRLTVL.

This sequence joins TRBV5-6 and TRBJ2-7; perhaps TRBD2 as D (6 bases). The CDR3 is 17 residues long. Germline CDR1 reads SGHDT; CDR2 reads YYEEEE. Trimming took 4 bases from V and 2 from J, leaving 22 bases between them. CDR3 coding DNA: TGTGCCAGCAGCCTCCCCGGCACAGCGGGCCCCACCTACGAGCAGTACTTC. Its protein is CASSLPGTAGPTYEQYF.

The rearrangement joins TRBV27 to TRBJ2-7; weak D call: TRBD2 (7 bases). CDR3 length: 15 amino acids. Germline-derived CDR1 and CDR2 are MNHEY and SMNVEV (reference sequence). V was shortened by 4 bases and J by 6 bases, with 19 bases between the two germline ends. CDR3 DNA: TGTGCCAGCAGTTCTGGGCGGGGGCGCTGGTCCGAGCAGTACTTC. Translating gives CASSSGRGRWSEQYF.

CDR3 amino acids: CASRRQGITDTQYF. CDR3 in DNA: TGTGCCAGCAGGCGCCAGGGGATCACAGATACGCAGTATTTT. The chain links TRBV6-6 to TRBJ2-3, with D possibly being TRBD1 (6 bases). This CDR3 spans 14 amino acids. V was pared by 6 bases and J by 2 bases, with 12 bases between. The V gene's germline CDR1 is MNHNY and CDR2 SVGAGI (reference sequence).